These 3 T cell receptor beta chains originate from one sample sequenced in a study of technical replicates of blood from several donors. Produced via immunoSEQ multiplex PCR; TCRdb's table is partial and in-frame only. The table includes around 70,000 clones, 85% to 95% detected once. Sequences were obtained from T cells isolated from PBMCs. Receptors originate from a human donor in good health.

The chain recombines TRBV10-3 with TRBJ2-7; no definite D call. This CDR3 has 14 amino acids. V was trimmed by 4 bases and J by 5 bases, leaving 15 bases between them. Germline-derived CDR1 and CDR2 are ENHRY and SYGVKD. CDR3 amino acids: CAISGITLGDEQYF. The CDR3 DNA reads TGTGCCATCAGTGGGATCACCCTAGGAGACGAGCAGTACTTC.

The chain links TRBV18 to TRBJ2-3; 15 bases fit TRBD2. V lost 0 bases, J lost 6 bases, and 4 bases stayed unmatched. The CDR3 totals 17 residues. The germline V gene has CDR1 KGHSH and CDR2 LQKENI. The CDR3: CASSPPGLAGGKDTQYF. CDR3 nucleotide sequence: TGTGCCAGCTCACCACCCGGACTAGCGGGAGGGAAGGATACGCAGTATTTT.

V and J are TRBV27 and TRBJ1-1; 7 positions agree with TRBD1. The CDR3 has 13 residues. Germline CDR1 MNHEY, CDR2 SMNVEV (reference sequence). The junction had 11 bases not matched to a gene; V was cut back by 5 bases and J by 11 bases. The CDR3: CASSETGELSAFF. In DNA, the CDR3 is TGTGCCAGCAGTGAAACAGGGGAGTTAAGCGCTTTCTTT.